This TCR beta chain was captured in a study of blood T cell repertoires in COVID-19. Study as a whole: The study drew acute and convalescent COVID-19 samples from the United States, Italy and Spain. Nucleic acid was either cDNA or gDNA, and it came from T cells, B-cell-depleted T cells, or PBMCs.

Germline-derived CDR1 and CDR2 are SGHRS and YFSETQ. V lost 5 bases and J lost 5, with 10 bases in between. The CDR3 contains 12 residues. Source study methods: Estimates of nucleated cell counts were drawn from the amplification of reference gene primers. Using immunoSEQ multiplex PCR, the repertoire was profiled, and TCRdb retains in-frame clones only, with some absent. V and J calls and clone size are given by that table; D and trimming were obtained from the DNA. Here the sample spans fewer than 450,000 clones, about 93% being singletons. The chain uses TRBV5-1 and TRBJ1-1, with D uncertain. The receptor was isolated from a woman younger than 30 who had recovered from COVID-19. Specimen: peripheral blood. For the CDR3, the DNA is TGCGCCAGCAGAAACAAATGGACTGAAGCTTTCTTT. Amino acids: CASRNKWTEAFF. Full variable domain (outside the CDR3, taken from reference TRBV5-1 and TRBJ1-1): KAGVTQTPRYLIKTRGQQVTLSCSPISGHRSVSWYQQTPGQGLQFLFEYFSETQRNKGNFPGRFSGRQFSNSRSEMNVSTLELGDSALYLCASRNKWTEAFFGQGTRLTVV.